These 29 T cell receptor beta chains share one sample of origin, sequenced in a study of identical twins. TCRdb reanalysed the 5' RACE reads using MiXCR and keeps one entry per CDR3 protein. The repertoire holds about 280,000 distinct CDR3 sequences, with more than 6.5% as singletons. Another study also made use of these data, one on yellow fever vaccine responses in identical twins.

Sequences were obtained from memory (CD45RO+) T cells sorted from blood. The receptors stem from a woman aged 18-29 years in good health.

This clonotype was seen a handful of times. V usage is TRBV5-1 and J usage is TRBJ2-7; TRBD2 matches at 10 bases. V shed 4 bases and J 6 bases; nucleotides not matched to a gene: 10. This CDR3 region has 15 residues. From germline, CDR1 is SGHRS and CDR2 YFSETQ. CDR3 coding DNA: TGCGCCAGCAGCCAAAGCGGGAGGGCCCTCGGCGAGCAGTACTTC. Its protein product is CASSQSGRALGEQYF.

The chain employs TRBV28 and TRBJ2-7; TRBD1 aligns across 9 bases. The CDR3 contains 14 residues. The V gene end was trimmed by 5 bases and the J gene end by 3 bases; junction bases not matched to a gene: 5. CDR1 and CDR2 from the germline V gene are MDHEN and SYDVKM. Here the CDR3 DNA reads TGTGCCAGCAGTAAACAGGGGGCCGGCTACGAGCAGTACTTC. Amino acids: CASSKQGAGYEQYF.

This clonotype was seen only a few times. This rearrangement joins TRBV25-1 to TRBJ2-1, with D unresolved. Trimming stripped 4 bases from V and 5 bases from J, with 3 bases between. This CDR3 is 11 amino acids long. The V gene's germline CDR1 is MGHDK and CDR2 SYGVNS. In DNA form, the CDR3 reads TGTGCCAGCAGTGTGAACAATGAGCAGTTCTTC. Translated, it gives CASSVNNEQFF. The full variable domain, with the rest looked up from reference TRBV25-1 and TRBJ2-1, is EADIYQTPRYLVIGTGKKITLECSQTMGHDKMYWYQQDPGMELHLIHYSYGVNSTEKGDLSSESTVSRIRTEHFPLTLESARPSHTSQYLCASSVNNEQFFGPGTRLTVL.

This clonotype has a handful of counts. V gene TRBV25-1 combines with J gene TRBJ2-7, with D possibly matching TRBD1 (6 bases). Germline assignment: CDR1 MGHDK and CDR2 SYGVNS. CDR3 length: 13 residues. With 4 bases removed from V and 4 bases from J, the gap between germline ends came to 11 bases. This chain's CDR3 is CASSVNTGYEQYF. CDR3 DNA: TGTGCCAGCAGTGTCAACACAGGGTACGAGCAGTACTTC.

This clonotype came up many times. This chain links TRBV6-1 with TRBJ2-2, with no clear D. Germline V gene lookup returns CDR1 MNHNS and CDR2 SASEGT. The CDR3 spans 15 residues. V shed 7 bases and J shed 0 bases, with 12 bases lying between them. This chain's CDR3 is CASTPRQSNTGELFF. The CDR3 coding sequence is TGTGCCAGCACCCCCCGTCAGTCGAACACCGGGGAGCTGTTTTTT.

This clonotype has ten or more counts. J is TRBJ2-2 and V is TRBV7-3; D unresolved. The CDR3 totals 15 residues. V was shortened by 5 bases and J by 0 bases, with 10 bases between the two germline ends. Germline V gives CDR1 SGHTA, CDR2 FQGTGA. The DNA of the CDR3 is TGTGCCAGCAGCCCGCAGAGCTCGAACACCGGGGAGCTGTTTTTT. It yields the protein CASSPQSSNTGELFF.

This clonotype was recorded a few times. Here the CDR3 DNA reads TGTGCCAGCAGATCAATCTTTGCGGGGGGGGAAAAGCAAGAGACCCAGTACTTC. This translates into CASRSIFAGGEKQETQYF. This chain connects TRBV6-1 to TRBJ2-5, with 9 bases aligning to TRBD2. Germline CDR1 reads MNHNS; CDR2 reads SASEGT. J gave up 2 bases and V 6 bases, and 16 bases lay outside the gene matches. CDR3 length: 18 residues.

This clonotype was found a few times. The genes are TRBV20-1 and TRBJ2-3; D is unclear. Germline loops: CDR1 DFQATT, CDR2 SNEGSKA (reference sequence). The CDR3 covers 12 residues. Trimming removed 7 bases at V and 3 bases at J, with 11 bases between. CDR3 DNA sequence: TGCAGTGTTCCCCAACATACAGATACGCAGTATTTT. Translating gives CSVPQHTDTQYF.

V usage is TRBV28 and J usage is TRBJ2-2; D remains unclear. Between the trimmed V and J ends, which lost 4 bases and 6 bases, there was a span of 12 bases. Per the germline V gene, CDR1 is MDHEN and CDR2 is SYDVKM. The CDR3 sequence is 14 residues long. CDR3 protein: CASSSYLWAGELFF. The CDR3 DNA is TGTGCCAGCAGTTCCTATCTTTGGGCCGGGGAGCTGTTTTTT.

In its sample, this clonotype was seen many times. This chain uses TRBV6-4 with TRBJ2-1; 7 bases fit TRBD2. This CDR3 is 14 amino acids long. From germline, CDR1 is MRHNA and CDR2 SNTAGT. J was trimmed by 10 bases and V by 4 bases; bases with no gene match: 10. CDR3 sequence reads: CASSGGGSVKEQFF. For the CDR3, the DNA is TGTGCCAGCAGTGGCGGGGGTTCGGTTAAGGAGCAGTTCTTC.

This clonotype was seen more than once but under ten times. The chain couples TRBV9 to TRBJ2-1; TRBD2 matches at 15 bases. The CDR3 length is 18 residues. The ends lost 4 bases at V and 3 bases at J; junction bases unmatched: 8. Germline CDR1 SGDLS, CDR2 YYNGEE. CDR3 in amino acids: CASSPSGLAGGNYNEQFF. The CDR3, as DNA: TGTGCCAGCAGCCCTTCGGGACTAGCGGGAGGAAACTACAATGAGCAGTTCTTC.

This clonotype was observed many times. The rearrangement uses TRBV7-2 and TRBJ2-1, with unresolved D. With 5 bases removed from V and 6 bases from J, the gap between germline ends came to 11 bases. The V gene's germline CDR1 is SGHTA and CDR2 FQGNSA. CDR3 size: 13 residues. CDR3 sequence reads: CASSTKAGNEQFF. The CDR3 DNA is TGTGCCAGCAGCACGAAGGCCGGCAATGAGCAGTTCTTC.

CDR3 sequence (DNA): TGTGCCAGCAGCCTCGGTTGGGGACAGGCTTCCTACGAGCAGTACGTC. It specifies CASSLGWGQASYEQYV. V and J are TRBV12-3 or TRBV12-4 and TRBJ2-7, with 8 bases matching TRBD1. The CDR3 has 16 residues. The ends lost 6 bases at V and 1 base at J; junction bases unmatched: 11.

There are a few counts of this clonotype. J is TRBJ2-1 and V is TRBV28; the match to TRBD2 covers 9 bases. The CDR3 spans 15 residues. Germline assignment: CDR1 MDHEN and CDR2 SYDVKM. V trimming: 7 bases; J trimming: 12 bases; junction bases outside the gene matches: 16. CDR3 sequence: CASTLSGRKYTWQFF. In DNA form, the CDR3 reads TGTGCCAGCACCTTAAGCGGGAGGAAATATACTTGGCAGTTCTTC.

To note about this clonotype: This may stem from a read error, because a much larger clone lies one nucleotide away. The V call is TRBV20-1, the J call TRBJ2-7; the match to TRBD2 covers 8 bases. CDR1 is DFQATT and CDR2 is SNEGSKA in the germline V gene (reference sequence). This CDR3 contains 17 residues. The CDR3, as DNA: TGCAGTGCTAGAGCCAGCCTCCCTAGCGGGTTAAACTACGAGCAGAACTTC. This encodes CSARASLPSGLNYEQNF.

This clonotype has at least ten counts. The chain uses TRBV29-1 and TRBJ2-1; 9 bases align to TRBD2. The CDR3 has 15 residues. The J segment lost 6 bases and the V segment lost 8 bases, leaving 14 bases of the junction unmatched. Germline CDR1 SQVTM, CDR2 ANQGSEA. DNA for the CDR3: TGCAGCTACACTCTGGGGACTAGCCTTAGCAATGAGCAGTTCTTC. Its translation: CSYTLGTSLSNEQFF.

This clonotype was detected a few times. This chain uses TRBV18 with TRBJ2-5; tentative D call: TRBD2 (6 bases). The germline V and J ends were trimmed by 0 bases and 3 bases, with 8 bases remaining between them. CDR1 and CDR2 from the germline V gene are KGHSH and LQKENI. The CDR3 covers 14 residues. The CDR3: CASSPPWEEETQYF. Written as DNA, the CDR3 is TGTGCCAGCTCACCACCGTGGGAGGAAGAGACCCAGTACTTC.

This chain joins TRBV2 and TRBJ2-3; TRBD2 aligns across 12 bases. In germline, CDR1 is SNHLY, CDR2 FYNNEI. The CDR3 extends over 16 amino acids. The V gene end was trimmed by 2 bases and the J gene end by 4 bases; junction bases not matched to a gene: 4. In DNA form, the CDR3 reads TGTGCCAGCAGTGAACTCCGACTAGCGGGAGCAGATACGCAGTATTTT. Its translation: CASSELRLAGADTQYF.

In its sample, this clonotype was seen many times. The V call is TRBV7-9, the J call TRBJ2-5, with 8 bases aligning to TRBD1. The ends lost 0 bases at V and 2 bases at J; junction bases unmatched: 2. CDR3 length: 15 residues. CDR1 is SEHNR, CDR2 FQNEAQ, per germline (reference sequence). CDR3 region: CASSLATGVQETQYF. The DNA for the CDR3 is TGTGCCAGCAGCTTAGCGACAGGGGTTCAAGAGACCCAGTACTTC.

The V gene is TRBV5-1, the J gene TRBJ1-5, with D uncertain. The CDR3 is made up of 15 amino acids. The V gene's germline CDR1 is SGHRS and CDR2 YFSETQ. Between the trimmed V and J ends, which lost 0 bases and 0 bases, there was a span of 7 bases. The CDR3 sequence is CASSLEPYSNQPQHF. The CDR3 DNA reads TGCGCCAGCAGCTTGGAACCCTATAGCAATCAGCCCCAGCATTTT. The whole variable domain, remainder taken from reference TRBV5-1 and TRBJ1-5, is KAGVTQTPRYLIKTRGQQVTLSCSPISGHRSVSWYQQTPGQGLQFLFEYFSETQRNKGNFPGRFSGRQFSNSRSEMNVSTLELGDSALYLCASSLEPYSNQPQHFGDGTRLSIL.

The table lists this clonotype with many counts. As DNA, the CDR3 is TGTGCCAGCAGCCGGGGACAGGGGGCCACTGAAGCTTTCTTT. Amino acids: CASSRGQGATEAFF. J is TRBJ1-1 and V is TRBV7-2, with 12 bases aligning to TRBD1. This CDR3 spans 14 amino acids. The germline V gene encodes CDR1 SGHTA and CDR2 FQGNSA. J lost 4 bases, V lost 5 bases, and 2 bases had no gene match.

This clonotype was seen at least ten times. DNA for the CDR3: TGCGCCAGCAGCTTGCTGCACCGCACAGATACGCAGTATTTT. Translation: CASSLLHRTDTQYF. The chain employs TRBV5-1 and TRBJ2-3; no clear D. The germline V gene has CDR1 SGHRS and CDR2 YFSETQ. Trimming pared 1 base from V and 1 base from J, leaving 7 bases between. This CDR3 has 14 amino acids.

This clonotype was counted between two and nine times. The rearrangement joins TRBV27 to TRBJ2-3; 7 nucleotides agree with TRBD2. The CDR3 length is 16 residues. V lost 3 bases to trimming and J lost 5 bases; unmatched junction nucleotides: 11. CDR1 MNHEY and CDR2 SMNVEV come from the germline V gene (reference sequence). The DNA for the CDR3 is TGTGCCAGCAGTTTCGGGACTACCAGAAGGATAGATACGCAGTATTTT. Encoded protein: CASSFGTTRRIDTQYF.

With regard to this clonotype: This may stem from a read error, because a much larger clone lies one nucleotide away. The rearrangement uses TRBV20-1 and TRBJ2-5; the match to TRBD2 covers 10 bases. The CDR3 length is 16 residues. In germline, CDR1 is DFQATT, CDR2 SNEGSKA (reference sequence). The CDR3 reads CSAFGLAANPQGTQYF. DNA for the CDR3: TGCAGTGCTTTCGGACTAGCGGCAAATCCTCAAGGGACCCAGTACTTC.

This clonotype came up a few times. The CDR3 protein is CASSLKAGRTDTQYF. The CDR3 region has the DNA TGTGCCAGCAGCTTAAAAGCCGGGAGGACAGATACGCAGTATTTT. The rearrangement links TRBV11-2 to TRBJ2-3, with 7 nucleotides matching TRBD2. The CDR3 has 15 residues. Per germline, CDR1 SGHAT and CDR2 FQNNGV. V trimming: 2 bases; J trimming: 3 bases; junction bases outside the gene matches: 5.

The chain links TRBV15 to TRBJ2-1, with TRBD2 identical over 9 bases. The germline CDR1 and CDR2 sequences are LNHNV and YYDKDF (reference sequence). Trimming cost V 0 bases and J 7 bases; bases outside gene matches: 10. The CDR3 loop spans 17 amino acids. The CDR3 region is CATSRDWGKSGRNEQFF. The DNA of the CDR3 is TGTGCCACCAGCAGAGATTGGGGGAAAAGCGGGAGGAATGAGCAGTTCTTC. Combining the CDR3 with reference TRBV15 and TRBJ2-1 gives the whole variable domain DAMVIQNPRYQVTQFGKPVTLSCSQTLNHNVMYWYQQKSSQAPKLLFHYYDKDFNNEADTPDNFQSRRPNTSFCFLDIRSPGLGDTAMYLCATSRDWGKSGRNEQFFGPGTRLTVL.

This chain uses TRBV6-4 with TRBJ2-3; D is possibly TRBD2 (7 bases). Looked up from germline, CDR1 is MRHNA and CDR2 is SNTAGT. Trimming took off 0 bases at V and 2 bases at J, with 12 bases between the two ends. The CDR3 runs 16 residues. The CDR3, as DNA: TGTGCCAGCAGTGACTCGTGGGGGGGCCACACAGATACGCAGTATTTT. Its protein is CASSDSWGGHTDTQYF.

The sample holds many counts of this clonotype. One end of the junction varies from germline; a read error may be responsible. This rearrangement joins TRBV7-9 to TRBJ1-2; D is perhaps TRBD1 (5 bases). The CDR3 runs 11 residues. Germline V gene data show CDR1 as SEHNR and CDR2 as FQNEAQ (reference sequence). CDR3 sequence (DNA): TGTGCCAGCTCCGAAGGGGAACGATTCTCCTTC. Amino acids: CASSEGERFSF.

The CDR3 loop is CASSHHTGTSGRASPYNEQFF. The CDR3 nucleotides are TGCGCCAGCAGTCATCACACCGGGACTAGCGGGAGGGCCTCTCCCTACAATGAGCAGTTCTTC. The chain links TRBV23-1 to TRBJ2-1; 16 bases fit TRBD2. TRBV23-1 is known as an ORF, though its function is uncertain. This CDR3 spans 21 amino acids. Germline trimming cut 3 bases from V and 2 bases from J; bases unmatched to any gene: 13.